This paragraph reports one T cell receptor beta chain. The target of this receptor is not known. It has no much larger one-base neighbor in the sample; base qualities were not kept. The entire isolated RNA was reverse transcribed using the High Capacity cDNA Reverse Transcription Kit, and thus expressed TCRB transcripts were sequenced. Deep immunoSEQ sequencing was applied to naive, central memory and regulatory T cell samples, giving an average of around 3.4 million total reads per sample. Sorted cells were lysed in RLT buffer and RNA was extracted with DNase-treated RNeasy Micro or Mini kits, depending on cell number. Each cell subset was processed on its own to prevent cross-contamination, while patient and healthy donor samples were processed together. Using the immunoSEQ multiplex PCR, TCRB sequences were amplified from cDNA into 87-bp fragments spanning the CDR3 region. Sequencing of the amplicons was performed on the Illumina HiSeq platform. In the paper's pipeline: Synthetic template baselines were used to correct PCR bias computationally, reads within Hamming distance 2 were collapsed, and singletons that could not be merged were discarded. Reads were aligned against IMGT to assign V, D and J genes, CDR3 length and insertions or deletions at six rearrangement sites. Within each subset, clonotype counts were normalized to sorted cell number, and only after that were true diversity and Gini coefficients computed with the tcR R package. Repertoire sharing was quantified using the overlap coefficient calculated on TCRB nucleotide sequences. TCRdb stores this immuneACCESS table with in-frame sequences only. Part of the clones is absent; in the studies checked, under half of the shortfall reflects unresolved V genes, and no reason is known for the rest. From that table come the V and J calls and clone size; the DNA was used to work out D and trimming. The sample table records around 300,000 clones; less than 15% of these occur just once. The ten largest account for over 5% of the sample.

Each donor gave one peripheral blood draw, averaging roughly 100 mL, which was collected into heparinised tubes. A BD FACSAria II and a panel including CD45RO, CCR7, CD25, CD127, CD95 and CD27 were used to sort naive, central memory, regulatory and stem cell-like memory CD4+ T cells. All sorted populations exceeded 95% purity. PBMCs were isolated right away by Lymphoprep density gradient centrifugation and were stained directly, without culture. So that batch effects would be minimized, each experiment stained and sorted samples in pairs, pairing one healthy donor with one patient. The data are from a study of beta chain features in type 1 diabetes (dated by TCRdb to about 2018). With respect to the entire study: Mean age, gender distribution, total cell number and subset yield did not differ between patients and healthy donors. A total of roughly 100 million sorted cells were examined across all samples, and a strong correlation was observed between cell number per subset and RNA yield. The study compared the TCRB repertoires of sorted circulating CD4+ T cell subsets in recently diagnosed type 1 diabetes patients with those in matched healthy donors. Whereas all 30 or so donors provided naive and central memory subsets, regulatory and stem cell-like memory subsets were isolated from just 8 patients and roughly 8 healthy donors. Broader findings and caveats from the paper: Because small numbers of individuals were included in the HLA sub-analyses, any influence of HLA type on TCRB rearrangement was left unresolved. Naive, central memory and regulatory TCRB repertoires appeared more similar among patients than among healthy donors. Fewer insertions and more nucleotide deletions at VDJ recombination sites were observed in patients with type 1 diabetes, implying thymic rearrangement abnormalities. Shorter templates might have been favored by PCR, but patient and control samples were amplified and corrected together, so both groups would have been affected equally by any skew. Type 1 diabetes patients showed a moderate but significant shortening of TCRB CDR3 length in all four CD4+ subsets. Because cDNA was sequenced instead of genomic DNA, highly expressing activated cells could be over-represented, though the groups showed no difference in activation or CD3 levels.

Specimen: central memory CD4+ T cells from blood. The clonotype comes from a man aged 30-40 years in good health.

Here the CDR3 is given as CSGVDGETQYF. The DNA is as follows: TGCAGTGGGGTGGACGGAGAGACCCAGTACTTC. Recombination joined TRBV20-1 with TRBJ2-5, with no D gene named confidently. From the cysteine through the phenylalanine, the CDR3 covers 11 amino acids. The DNA shown is the 33-base CDR3, in frame from base 1. Sequences DFQATT (CDR1) and SNEGSKA (CDR2) are obtained from the germline V gene (reference sequence). Trimming takes 7 bases from V and 4 bases from J, and the germline ends sit 10 bases apart.